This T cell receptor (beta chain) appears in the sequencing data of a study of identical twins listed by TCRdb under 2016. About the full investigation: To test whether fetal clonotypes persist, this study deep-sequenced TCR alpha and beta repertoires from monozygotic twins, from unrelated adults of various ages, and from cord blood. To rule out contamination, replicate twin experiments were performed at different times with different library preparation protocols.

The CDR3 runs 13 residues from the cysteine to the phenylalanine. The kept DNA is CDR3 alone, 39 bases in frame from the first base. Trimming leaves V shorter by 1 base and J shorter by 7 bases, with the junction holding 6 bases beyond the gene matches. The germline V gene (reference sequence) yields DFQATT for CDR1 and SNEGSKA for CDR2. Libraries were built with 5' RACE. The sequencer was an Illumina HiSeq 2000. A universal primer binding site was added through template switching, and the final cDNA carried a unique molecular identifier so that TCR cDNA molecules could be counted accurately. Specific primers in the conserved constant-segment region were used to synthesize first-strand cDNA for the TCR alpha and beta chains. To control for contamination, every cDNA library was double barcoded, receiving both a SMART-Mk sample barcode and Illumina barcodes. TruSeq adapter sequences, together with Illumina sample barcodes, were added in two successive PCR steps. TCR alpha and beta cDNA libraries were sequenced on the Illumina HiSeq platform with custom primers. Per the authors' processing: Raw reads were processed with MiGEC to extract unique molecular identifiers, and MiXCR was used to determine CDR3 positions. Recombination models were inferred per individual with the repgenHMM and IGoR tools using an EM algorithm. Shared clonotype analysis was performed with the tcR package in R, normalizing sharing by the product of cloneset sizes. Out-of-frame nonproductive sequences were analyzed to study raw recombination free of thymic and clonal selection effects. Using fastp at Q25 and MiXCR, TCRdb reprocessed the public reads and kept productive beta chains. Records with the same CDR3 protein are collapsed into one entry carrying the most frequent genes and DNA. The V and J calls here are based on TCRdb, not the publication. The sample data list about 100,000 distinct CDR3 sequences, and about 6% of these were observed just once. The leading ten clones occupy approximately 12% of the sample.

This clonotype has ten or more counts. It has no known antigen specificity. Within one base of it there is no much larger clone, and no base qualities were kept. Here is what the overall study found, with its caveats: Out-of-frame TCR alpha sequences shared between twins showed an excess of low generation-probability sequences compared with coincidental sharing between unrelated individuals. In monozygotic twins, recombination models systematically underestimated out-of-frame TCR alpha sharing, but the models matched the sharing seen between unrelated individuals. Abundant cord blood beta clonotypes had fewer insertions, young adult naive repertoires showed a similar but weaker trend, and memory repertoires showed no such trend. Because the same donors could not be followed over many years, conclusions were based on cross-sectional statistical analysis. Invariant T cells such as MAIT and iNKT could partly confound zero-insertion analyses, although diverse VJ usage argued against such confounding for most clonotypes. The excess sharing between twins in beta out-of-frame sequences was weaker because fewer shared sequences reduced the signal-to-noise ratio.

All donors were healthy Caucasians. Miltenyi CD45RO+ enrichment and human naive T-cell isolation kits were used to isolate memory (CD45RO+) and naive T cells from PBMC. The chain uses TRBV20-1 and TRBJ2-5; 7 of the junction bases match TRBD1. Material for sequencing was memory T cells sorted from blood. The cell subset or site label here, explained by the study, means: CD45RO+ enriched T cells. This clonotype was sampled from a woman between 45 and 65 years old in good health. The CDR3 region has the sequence CSARGEQGWTQYF. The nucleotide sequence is TGCAGTGCTAGAGGGGAACAGGGGTGGACCCAGTACTTC.